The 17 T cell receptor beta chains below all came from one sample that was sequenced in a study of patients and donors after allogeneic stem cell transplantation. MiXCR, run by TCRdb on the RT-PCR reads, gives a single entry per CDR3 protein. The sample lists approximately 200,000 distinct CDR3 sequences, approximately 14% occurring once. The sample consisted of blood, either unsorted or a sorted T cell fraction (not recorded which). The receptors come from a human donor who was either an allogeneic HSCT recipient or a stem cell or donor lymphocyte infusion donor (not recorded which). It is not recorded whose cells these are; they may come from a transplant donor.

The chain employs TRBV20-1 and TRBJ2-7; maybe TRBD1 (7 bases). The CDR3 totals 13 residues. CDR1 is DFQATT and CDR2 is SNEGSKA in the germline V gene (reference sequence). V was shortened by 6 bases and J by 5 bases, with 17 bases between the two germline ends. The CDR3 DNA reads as TGCAGTGCCCCGCCAGGGGGGCCCCACGAGCAGTACTTC. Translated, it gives CSAPPGGPHEQYF.

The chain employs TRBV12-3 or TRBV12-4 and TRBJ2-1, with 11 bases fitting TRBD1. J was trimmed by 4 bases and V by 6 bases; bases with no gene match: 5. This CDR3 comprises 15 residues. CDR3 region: CASSRTGGAYNEQFF. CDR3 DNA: TGTGCCAGCAGCCGGACAGGGGGCGCTTACAATGAGCAGTTCTTC.

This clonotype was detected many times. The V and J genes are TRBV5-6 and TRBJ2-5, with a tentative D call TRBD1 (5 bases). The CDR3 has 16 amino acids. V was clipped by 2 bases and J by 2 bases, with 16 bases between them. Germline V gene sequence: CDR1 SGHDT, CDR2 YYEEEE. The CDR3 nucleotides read TGTGCCAGCAGCTTCGACAGCCTGATCGATCAAGAGACCCAGTACTTC. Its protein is CASSFDSLIDQETQYF.

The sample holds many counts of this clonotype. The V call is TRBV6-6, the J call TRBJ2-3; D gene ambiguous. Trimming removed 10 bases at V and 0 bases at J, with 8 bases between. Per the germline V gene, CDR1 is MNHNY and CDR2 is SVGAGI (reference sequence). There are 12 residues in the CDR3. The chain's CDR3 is CATSDSTDTQYF. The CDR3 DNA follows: TGTGCCACCTCGGACAGCACAGATACGCAGTATTTT.

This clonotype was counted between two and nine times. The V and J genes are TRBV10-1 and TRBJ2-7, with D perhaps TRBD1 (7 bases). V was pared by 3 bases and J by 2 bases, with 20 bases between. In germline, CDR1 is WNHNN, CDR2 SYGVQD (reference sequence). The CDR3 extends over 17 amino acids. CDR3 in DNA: TGCGCCAGCAGTGAAAAAAGAACGGAGGGGGCAACCTACGAGCAGTACTTC. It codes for CASSEKRTEGATYEQYF.

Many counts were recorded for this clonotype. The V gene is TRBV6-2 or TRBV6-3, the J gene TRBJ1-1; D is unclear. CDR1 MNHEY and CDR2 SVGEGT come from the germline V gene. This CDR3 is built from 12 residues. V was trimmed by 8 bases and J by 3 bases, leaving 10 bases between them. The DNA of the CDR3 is TGTGCCAGCGCGGTGTTGGACACTGAAGCTTTCTTT. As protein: CASAVLDTEAFF.

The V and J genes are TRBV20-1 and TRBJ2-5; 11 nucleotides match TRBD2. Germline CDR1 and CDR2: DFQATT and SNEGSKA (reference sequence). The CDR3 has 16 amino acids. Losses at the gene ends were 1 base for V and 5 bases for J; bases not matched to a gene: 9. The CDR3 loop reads CSARGGGASGRETQYF. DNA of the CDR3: TGCAGTGCTAGAGGTGGGGGGGCTAGCGGGAGGGAGACCCAGTACTTC.

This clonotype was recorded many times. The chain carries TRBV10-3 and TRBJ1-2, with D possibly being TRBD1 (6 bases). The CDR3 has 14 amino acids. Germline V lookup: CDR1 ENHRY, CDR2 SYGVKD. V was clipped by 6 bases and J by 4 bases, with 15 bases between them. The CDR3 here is CAIRSDGGGYGYTF. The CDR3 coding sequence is TGTGCCATCAGATCTGACGGGGGCGGCTATGGCTACACCTTC.

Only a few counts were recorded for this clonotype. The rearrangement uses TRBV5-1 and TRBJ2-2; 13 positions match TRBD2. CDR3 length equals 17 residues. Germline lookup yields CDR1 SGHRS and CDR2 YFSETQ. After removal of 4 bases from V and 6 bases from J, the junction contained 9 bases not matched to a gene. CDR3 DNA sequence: TGCGCCAGCAGCGCCACTAGCGGGGGGGAGATCCCCGGGGAGCTGTTTTTT. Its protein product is CASSATSGGEIPGELFF. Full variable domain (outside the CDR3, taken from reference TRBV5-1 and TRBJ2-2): KAGVTQTPRYLIKTRGQQVTLSCSPISGHRSVSWYQQTPGQGLQFLFEYFSETQRNKGNFPGRFSGRQFSNSRSEMNVSTLELGDSALYLCASSATSGGEIPGELFFGEGSRLTVL.

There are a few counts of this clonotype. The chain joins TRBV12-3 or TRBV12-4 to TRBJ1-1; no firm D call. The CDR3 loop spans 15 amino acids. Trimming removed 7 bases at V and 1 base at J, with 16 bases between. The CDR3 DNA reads TGTGCCAGCACCTCGTGGCGGGAGGCGAACACTGAAGCTTTCTTT. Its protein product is CASTSWREANTEAFF.

This chain's CDR3 is CAWSSSGRLNEQFF. The CDR3 bases are TGTGCCTGGAGTTCCAGCGGGAGGCTGAATGAGCAGTTCTTC. This rearrangement joins TRBV30 to TRBJ2-1; 9 bases are a match to TRBD2. The CDR3 is made up of 14 amino acids. Losses at the gene ends were 2 bases for V and 7 bases for J; bases not matched to a gene: 6. CDR1 GTSNPN and CDR2 SVGIG come from the germline V gene (reference sequence).

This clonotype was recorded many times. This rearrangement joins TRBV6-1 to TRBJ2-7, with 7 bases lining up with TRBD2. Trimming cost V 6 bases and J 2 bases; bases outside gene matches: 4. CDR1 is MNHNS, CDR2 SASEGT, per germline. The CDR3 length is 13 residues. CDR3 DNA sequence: TGTGCCAGCAGCCGGACTAGACCCTACGAGCAGTACTTC. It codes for CASSRTRPYEQYF.

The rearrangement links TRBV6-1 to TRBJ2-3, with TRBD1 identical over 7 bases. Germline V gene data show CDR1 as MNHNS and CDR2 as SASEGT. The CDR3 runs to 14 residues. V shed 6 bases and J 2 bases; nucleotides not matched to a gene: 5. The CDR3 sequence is CASSRGQNTDTQYF. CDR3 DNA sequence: TGTGCCAGCAGCCGGGGACAGAACACAGATACGCAGTATTTT.

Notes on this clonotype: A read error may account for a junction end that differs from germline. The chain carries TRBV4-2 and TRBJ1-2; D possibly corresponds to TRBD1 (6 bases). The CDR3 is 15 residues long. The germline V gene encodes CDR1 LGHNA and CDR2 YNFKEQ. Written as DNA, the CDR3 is TGTGCCAGCAGTCAAGAAGGGGGGGCACAGGATGGCTACACCTTC. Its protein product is CASSQEGGAQDGYTF.

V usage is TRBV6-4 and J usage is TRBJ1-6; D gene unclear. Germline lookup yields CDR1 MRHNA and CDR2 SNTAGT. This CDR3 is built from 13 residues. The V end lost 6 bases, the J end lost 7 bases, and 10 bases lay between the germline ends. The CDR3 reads CASRPNANSPLHF. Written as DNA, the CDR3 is TGTGCCAGCAGACCAAACGCAAATTCACCCCTCCACTTT.

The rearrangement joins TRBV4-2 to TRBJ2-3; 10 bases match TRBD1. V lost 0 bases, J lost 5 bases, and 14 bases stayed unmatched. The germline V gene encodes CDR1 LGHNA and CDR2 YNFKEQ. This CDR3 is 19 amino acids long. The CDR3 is CASSQDWRPGTGAGDTQYF. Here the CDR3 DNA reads TGTGCCAGCAGCCAAGATTGGAGGCCCGGGACAGGGGCAGGAGATACGCAGTATTTT.

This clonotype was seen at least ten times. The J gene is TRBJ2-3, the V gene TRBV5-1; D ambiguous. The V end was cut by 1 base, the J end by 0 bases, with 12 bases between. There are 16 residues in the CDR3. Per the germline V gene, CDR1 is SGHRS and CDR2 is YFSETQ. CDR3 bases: TGCGCCAGCAGCTTGTCAGGCCTCGGTAGCACAGATACGCAGTATTTT. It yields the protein CASSLSGLGSTDTQYF. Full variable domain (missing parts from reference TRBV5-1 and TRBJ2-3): KAGVTQTPRYLIKTRGQQVTLSCSPISGHRSVSWYQQTPGQGLQFLFEYFSETQRNKGNFPGRFSGRQFSNSRSEMNVSTLELGDSALYLCASSLSGLGSTDTQYFGPGTRLTVL.